The present T cell receptor (beta chain) was sequenced within a study of T cells in Graves' hyperthyroidism and ophthalmopathy. Researchers amplified the TCR beta CDR3 regions from RNA transcripts. Using the HTBI primer set, a first-round RT-PCR was run on the TCR CDR3. Each CDR3 protein is one row after TCRdb ran MiXCR on the multiplex PCR reads. This table holds 400,000 to 600,000 distinct CDR3 sequences, more than 20% found once. General study results and limits: Appearing also in blood were most of the thyroid clonotypes expanded above 0.001.

Clinical symptoms, serum thyroxine, TRAb, thyroid ultrasound and orbital computed tomography informed diagnoses. This clonotype was recorded a few times. The antigen is undetermined. The CDR3 length is 17 residues. CDR1 is MNHEY, CDR2 SVGAGI, per germline. J gave up 6 bases and V 0 bases, and 10 bases lay outside the gene matches. The TCR originated in a man aged 18 to 29 with Graves' hyperthyroidism. The sequenced material came from blood. The chain is built from TRBV6-5 and TRBJ1-5; 8 bases agree with TRBD1. CDR3 DNA: TGTGCCAGCAGTTACTCGGGGCAGGGGGCGCAAACTCAGCCCCAGCATTTT. It encodes CASSYSGQGAQTQPQHF.